This T cell receptor beta chain stems from a study of T-cell memory formation after mild COVID-19. The overall study: TCR clusters mostly belonged to single donors.

The CDR3 contains 17 residues. Germline values: CDR1 KGHSH, CDR2 LQKENI. The ends were cut back, 1 base at V and 7 bases at J, with 17 bases in the middle. This clonotype has only a few counts. Its antigen is as yet unknown. The TCR alpha and TCR beta cDNA libraries, bearing sample barcodes and UMIs, were generated by 5'RACE using constant-segment primers. Each CDR3 protein gets one entry after TCRdb re-called the 5' RACE reads with MiXCR. This sample has under 550,000 distinct CDR3 sequences, with 15% to 20% found just once. Study-wide findings and caveats: From day 15 to 85, contracting clones were balanced between CD4 and CD8, whereas later expanders leaned toward CD4+. Second-wave clones reaching peak frequency on day 37 lacked confirmed SARS-CoV-2 specificity.

The source is an adult woman who had mild COVID-19 (a few samples of this study predate the infection). Cell type and time point are not known. Sequenced: PBMCs or a T cell subset sorted from them (not recorded which). The chain couples TRBV18 to TRBJ1-6; D ambiguous. The CDR3 reads CASSPHSPKSQNSPLHF. Here the CDR3 DNA reads TGTGCCAGCTCACCACACAGCCCTAAGAGCCAGAATTCACCCCTCCACTTT.